The T cell receptor beta chain described here comes from a study of blood T cell repertoires in COVID-19. V was pared by 1 base and J by 6 bases, with 16 bases between. Germline V gives CDR1 SGHVS, CDR2 FQNEAQ. There are 15 residues in the CDR3. As processed by the authors: How many nucleated cells were present was estimated from reference gene primer amplification. The table came from immunoSEQ multiplex PCR; TCRdb's copy has only in-frame clones and leaves some out. V, J and clone size derive from that table, while D and trimming were established from the DNA sequence. This table has about 25,000 clones, 85% to 90% appearing once.

The V gene is TRBV7-8, the J gene TRBJ2-7; maybe TRBD2 (7 bases). Source material: peripheral blood. The receptor was isolated from a man in his 70s with active COVID-19. As DNA, the CDR3 is TGTGCCAGCAGCTTAGTGGGGAGGGAGGGGGGCGAGCAGTACTTC. Translating it yields CASSLVGREGGEQYF.